These 26 T cell receptor beta chains came from one sample sequenced in a study of T cell changes during pregnancy in multiple sclerosis. Here immunoSEQ multiplex PCR was the method, and the copy in TCRdb shows in-frame clones only, minus some. The table has about 44,000 clones, about 96% seen once; the top ten hold over 0.8%. Sequencing used peripheral blood, obtained in the second trimester of pregnancy. These receptors came from a female donor with multiple sclerosis, enrolled in a pregnancy study.

The chain has TRBV19 and TRBJ2-5, with D perhaps TRBD2 (7 bases). CDR1 LNHDA and CDR2 SQIVND come from the germline V gene (reference sequence). The CDR3 loop spans 15 amino acids. Trimming stripped 5 bases from V and 0 bases from J, with 13 bases between. CDR3 DNA sequence: TGTGCCAGTAGTCGGGGGGCCGGGTACCAAGAGACCCAGTACTTC. It is translated as CASSRGAGYQETQYF.

The CDR3 nucleotides read TGTGCCAGCAGTGAAGCAGGGGGCACTGAAGCTTTCTTT. It codes for CASSEAGGTEAFF. The chain carries TRBV25-1 and TRBJ1-1, with TRBD1 matching 7 bases. V lost 2 bases and J lost 4; bases outside the gene matches: 1. The CDR3 sequence is 13 residues long. The germline CDR1 and CDR2 sequences are MGHDK and SYGVNS.

The rearrangement links TRBV7-8 to TRBJ1-5; TRBD1 matches at 10 bases. The length of the CDR3 is 15 residues. Germline lookup yields CDR1 SGHVS and CDR2 FQNEAQ. Unmatched junction bases numbered 7, after V lost 5 bases and J lost 6 bases. The chain's CDR3 is CASSPGTGAIQPQHF. DNA of the CDR3: TGTGCCAGCAGCCCAGGGACAGGGGCTATTCAGCCCCAGCATTTT.

V and J are TRBV6-5 and TRBJ1-1; TRBD1 aligns across 11 bases. CDR3 size: 15 residues. V was pared by 8 bases and J by 1 base, with 6 bases of the junction left unmatched. Germline CDR1 reads MNHEY; CDR2 reads SVGAGI. The DNA of the CDR3 is TGTGCCAGCGAAAGGACAGGGGGCGGGAACACTGAAGCTTTCTTT. Translation: CASERTGGGNTEAFF.

V is TRBV5-4 and J is TRBJ1-2, with 9 bases fitting TRBD1. The germline V gene encodes CDR1 SGHNT and CDR2 YYREEE (reference sequence). The V gene end was trimmed by 4 bases and the J gene end by 5 bases; junction bases not matched to a gene: 3. The CDR3 has 13 amino acids. The CDR3 bases are TGTGCCAGCAGCGCTGGACAGGGGTATGGCTACACCTTC. Its protein is CASSAGQGYGYTF.

V is TRBV10-3 and J is TRBJ2-7; D not resolved. In germline, CDR1 is ENHRY, CDR2 SYGVKD. CDR3 length: 11 residues. Trimming shortened V by 4 bases and J by 4 bases, and 5 bases separated the two germline ends. The CDR3 bases are TGTGCCATCAGTGGTCCATACGAGCAGTACTTC. Its translation: CAISGPYEQYF.

Only one count was recorded for this clone. V gene TRBV5-4 combines with J gene TRBJ2-1; TRBD1 is a possible D gene (6 bases). The CDR3 covers 13 residues. V shed 7 bases and J shed 6 bases, with 14 bases lying between them. Looked up from germline, CDR1 is SGHNT and CDR2 is YYREEE (reference sequence). The CDR3 nucleotides are TGTGCCAGCCGAGGACCAGGGGCCAATGAGCAGTTCTTC. Residues: CASRGPGANEQFF.

CDR3 DNA: TGCAGCGTTGAAGGCAGGGGAAATGAAGCTTTCTTT. Its protein product is CSVEGRGNEAFF. V and J are TRBV29-1 and TRBJ1-1; D may be TRBD1 (6 bases). CDR1 and CDR2 from the germline V gene are SQVTM and ANQGSEA. This CDR3 has 12 amino acids. V lost 1 base and J 7 bases, leaving 10 bases between the germline ends.

J is TRBJ2-3 and V is TRBV2; no clear D. This CDR3 spans 12 amino acids. Deletions cut 3 bases from V and 4 bases from J, with 5 bases between. Germline CDR1 is SNHLY and CDR2 is FYNNEI. CDR3 sequence: CASSDQSDTQYF. Here the CDR3 DNA reads TGTGCCAGCAGTGATCAATCAGATACGCAGTATTTT.

This chain uses TRBV4-1 with TRBJ2-7; D uncertain. Per germline, CDR1 MGHRA and CDR2 YSYEKL. Trimming shortened V by 0 bases and J by 0 bases, and 6 bases separated the two germline ends. The CDR3 totals 14 residues. The CDR3, as DNA: TGCGCCAGCAGCCAAGATAGTAGCTCCTACGAGCAGTACTTC. Protein product: CASSQDSSSYEQYF.

This sequence joins TRBV7-2 and TRBJ2-5; 10 bases match TRBD2. Germline-derived CDR1 and CDR2 are SGHTA and FQGNSA. The CDR3 is 19 amino acids. Losses at the gene ends were 2 bases for V and 9 bases for J; bases not matched to a gene: 21. The CDR3 loop is CASSLTGRIAGGQQGAQYF. The CDR3 coding sequence is TGTGCCAGCAGCTTAACAGGGCGGATAGCGGGGGGTCAGCAGGGGGCCCAGTACTTC.

Here the CDR3 DNA reads TGTGCCAGCAGTGAATATGCCACAGCCCATGGCTACACCTTC. Protein: CASSEYATAHGYTF. V is TRBV25-1 and J is TRBJ1-2; D unresolved. V was cut by 0 bases and J by 6 bases, with 11 bases left in between. CDR1 and CDR2 (germline): MGHDK, SYGVNS. The CDR3 loop spans 14 amino acids.

This clone was counted once. The chain combines TRBV6-5 with TRBJ1-4, with D possibly matching TRBD1 (5 bases). CDR1 and CDR2 (germline): MNHEY, SVGAGI. V dropped 7 bases and J dropped 0 bases, with 9 bases sitting between them. The CDR3 totals 14 residues. The CDR3 DNA follows: TGTGCCAGCACCCCGACAGCAACTAATGAAAAACTGTTTTTT. Protein: CASTPTATNEKLFF.

The J gene is TRBJ2-7, the V gene TRBV19; 13 positions agree with TRBD2. There are 18 residues in the CDR3. Germline V gives CDR1 LNHDA, CDR2 SQIVND (reference sequence). J lost 0 bases, V lost 6 bases, and 11 bases had no gene match. In nucleotides, the CDR3 is TGTGCCAGTAGCGATACGGGACTAGCGGGGCTAAGCTCCTACGAGCAGTACTTC. It translates to CASSDTGLAGLSSYEQYF.

This chain joins TRBV5-1 and TRBJ2-7; D unresolved. The CDR3 is made up of 12 amino acids. Germline V gene sequence: CDR1 SGHRS, CDR2 YFSETQ. V lost 3 bases to trimming and J lost 3 bases, with 7 bases between them. The DNA for the CDR3 is TGCGCCAGCAGCTCTACAGTCTACGAGCAGTACTTC. Translating gives CASSSTVYEQYF.

This chain links TRBV29-1 with TRBJ1-2; 8 nucleotides align to TRBD1. V was pared by 6 bases and J by 6 bases, with 6 bases of the junction left unmatched. The germline gives CDR1 SQVTM, CDR2 ANQGSEA. The CDR3 has 12 residues. As DNA, the CDR3 is TGCAGCGTCGTCGGACAGGGACATGGCTACACCTTC. Its translation: CSVVGQGHGYTF.

Only one count was recorded for this clone. The chain has TRBV28 and TRBJ1-1; the D gene is possibly TRBD1 (5 bases). The V gene's germline CDR1 is MDHEN and CDR2 SYDVKM. The CDR3 extends over 15 amino acids. The V end was cut by 7 bases, the J end by 5 bases, with 20 bases between. Here the CDR3 reads CASTGGDRVRTEAFF. The CDR3 nucleotides read TGTGCCAGCACGGGGGGAGATAGGGTTAGAACTGAAGCTTTCTTT.

The gene calls are TRBV11-3 and TRBJ2-2, with 14 bases aligning to TRBD2. The CDR3 contains 16 residues. Per germline, CDR1 SGHNT and CDR2 YENEEA. Trimming removed 3 bases from V and 4 bases from J; junction bases left unmatched: 1. The CDR3 nucleotides are TGTGCCAGCAGCTTGGGACTAGCGGGGGTCACCGGGGAGCTGTTTTTT. Its translation: CASSLGLAGVTGELFF. Together with reference TRBV11-3 and TRBJ2-2, the CDR3 gives the full variable domain: EAGVVQSPRYKIIEKKQPVAFWCNPISGHNTLYWYLQNLGQGPELLIRYENEEAVDDSQLPKDRFSAERLKGVDSTLKIQPAELGDSAVYLCASSLGLAGVTGELFFGEGSRLTVL.

V usage is TRBV6-6 and J usage is TRBJ2-7, with a weak D call TRBD2 (7 bases). Looked up from germline, CDR1 is MNHNY and CDR2 is SVGAGI (reference sequence). The CDR3 has 15 amino acids. The V and J ends lost 6 bases and 5 bases respectively, with 20 bases between them. In DNA, the CDR3 is TGTGCCAGCAGCAGGGTCGGGGGGCCCAAGGACGAGCAGTACTTC. This translates into CASSRVGGPKDEQYF.

The V call is TRBV4-1, the J call TRBJ2-6; D uncertain. Trimming stripped 1 base from V and 0 bases from J, with 10 bases between. Germline values: CDR1 MGHRA, CDR2 YSYEKL. CDR3 size: 17 residues. The CDR3 loop is CASSQVPRSSGANVLTF. The DNA of the CDR3 is TGCGCCAGCAGCCAAGTTCCGCGATCCTCTGGGGCCAACGTCCTGACTTTC.

The V gene is TRBV6-5, the J gene TRBJ2-7; TRBD2 aligns across 11 bases. The CDR3 extends over 15 amino acids. Germline assignment: CDR1 MNHEY and CDR2 SVGAGI. V shed 5 bases, J shed 1 base, and the junction held 4 bases outside the gene matches. The CDR3 DNA is TGTGCCAGCAGTCCTGGGACTAGCGGATCCTACGAGCAGTACTTC. Translated: CASSPGTSGSYEQYF.

This chain uses TRBV4-1 with TRBJ1-2, with 7 bases lining up with TRBD1. V lost 2 bases to trimming and J lost 4 bases; unmatched junction nucleotides: 4. The CDR3 covers 14 residues. CDR1 MGHRA and CDR2 YSYEKL come from the germline V gene. CDR3 amino acids: CASSQPGQSYGYTF. CDR3 coding DNA: TGCGCCAGCAGCCAACCGGGACAGTCCTATGGCTACACCTTC.

This clone has only one observation. The V call is TRBV5-1, the J call TRBJ2-5; D might be TRBD2 (6 bases). Trimming left V 4 bases short and J 3 bases short, with 13 bases between. The CDR3 spans 14 residues. Per germline, CDR1 SGHRS and CDR2 YFSETQ. The CDR3 region has the DNA TGCGCCAGCAGCCCCGGGACTCTGAAAGAGACCCAGTACTTC. This gives the protein CASSPGTLKETQYF.

The rearrangement links TRBV7-9 to TRBJ2-7; no clear D. There are 13 residues in the CDR3. V dropped 8 bases and J dropped 5 bases, with 16 bases sitting between them. Germline CDR1 is SEHNR and CDR2 is FQNEAQ (reference sequence). CDR3 protein: CASDVAAENEQYF. CDR3 nucleotide sequence: TGTGCCAGCGACGTAGCCGCGGAGAACGAGCAGTACTTC.

The chain recombines TRBV6-6 with TRBJ2-5; 7 nucleotides line up with TRBD1. The V and J ends lost 7 bases and 1 base, in that order; junction bases with no gene match: 6. Looked up from germline, CDR1 is MNHNY and CDR2 is SVGAGI (reference sequence). CDR3 size: 14 residues. CDR3 DNA: TGTGCCAGCACCACGACAGGGACCCAAGAGACCCAGTACTTC. Its translation is CASTTTGTQETQYF.

This clone was counted a single time. The rearrangement joins TRBV4-1 to TRBJ2-3; 7 bases line up with TRBD2. The CDR3 spans 13 residues. Trimming at V came to 4 bases and at J to 5 bases, leaving 3 bases not matched to a gene. Germline V lookup: CDR1 MGHRA, CDR2 YSYEKL. CDR3 bases: TGCGCCAGCAGCCGTGCGGGGGAAGATACGCAGTATTTT. Its protein product is CASSRAGEDTQYF.